Below, 30 T cell receptor beta chains from the same sample are listed, as sequenced in a study of read filtering for tumor transcriptome and immune sequencing. The library was built from roughly 400 ng RNA with molecular barcoded adaptors for alpha/delta and beta/gamma chains. TCRdb reprocessed the reads with MiXCR, giving one entry per CDR3 protein. The table records 57,000 or so distinct CDR3 sequences, about 21% of them present only once. The specimen sequenced was a population of CD138-negative cells sorted from bone marrow. All receptors come from a donor at least 40 years old with multiple myeloma.

V usage is TRBV4-2 and J usage is TRBJ2-7; 11 nucleotides line up with TRBD1. V lost 3 bases, J lost 2 bases, and 3 bases stayed unmatched. The CDR3 runs 15 residues. Per germline, CDR1 LGHNA and CDR2 YNFKEQ. CDR3 bases: TGTGCCAGCAGCCACCGGGACAGGGGGGCCTACGAGCAGTACTTC. It is translated as CASSHRDRGAYEQYF.

The table lists this clonotype with many counts. The chain has TRBV28 and TRBJ2-5; 14 bases match TRBD2. CDR1 is MDHEN and CDR2 is SYDVKM in the germline V gene. The trim removed 3 bases at V and 2 bases at J, leaving 2 bases unmatched. This CDR3 is built from 16 residues. Here the CDR3 DNA reads TGTGCCAGCAGTTTCGGGACTAGCGGGGGACAAGAGACCCAGTACTTC. Amino acids: CASSFGTSGGQETQYF.

There are a few counts of this clonotype. A much larger clone sits a single nucleotide away, making a read error possible. This chain links TRBV27 with TRBJ2-1, with a tentative D call TRBD1 (6 bases). Germline loops: CDR1 MNHEY, CDR2 SMNVEV (reference sequence). V was cut by 2 bases and J by 6 bases, with 23 bases left in between. The CDR3 is 18 amino acids. CDR3 nucleotide sequence: TGTGCCAGCAGTTTAGGGACAACCGGGATCTGGGCTTTCAATGAGCAGTTCTTC. Its translation is CASSLGTTGIWAFNEQFF.

There are many counts of this clonotype. The chain combines TRBV7-2 with TRBJ2-7, with D possibly being TRBD1 (6 bases). The germline V gene encodes CDR1 SGHTA and CDR2 FQGNSA. V lost 0 bases to trimming and J lost 7 bases, with 10 bases between them. The CDR3 is made up of 13 amino acids. This CDR3 reads CASSLAGAREQYF. The CDR3 DNA sequence: TGTGCCAGCAGCTTAGCGGGGGCGAGGGAGCAGTACTTC.

This clonotype was seen repeatedly, ten times or more. V is TRBV14 and J is TRBJ2-2; 8 bases match TRBD2. J gave up 4 bases and V 1 base, and 5 bases lay outside the gene matches. The CDR3 is 16 amino acids. In germline, CDR1 is SGHDN, CDR2 FVKESK. The CDR3 protein is CASSQGTSGATGELFF. In DNA, the CDR3 is TGTGCCAGCAGCCAAGGCACTAGCGGAGCCACCGGGGAGCTGTTTTTT.

This clonotype has ten or more counts. The V gene is TRBV20-1, the J gene TRBJ2-1, with TRBD2 matching 8 bases. This CDR3 comprises 15 residues. Germline CDR1 is DFQATT and CDR2 is SNEGSKA (reference sequence). The ends lost 6 bases at V and 7 bases at J; junction bases unmatched: 14. The CDR3 here is CSAKEGLVIWNEQFF. As DNA, the CDR3 is TGCAGTGCAAAAGAGGGACTAGTAATTTGGAATGAGCAGTTCTTC.

This clonotype was observed many times. The J gene is TRBJ1-1, the V gene TRBV20-1; no reliable D call. There are 13 residues in the CDR3. Trimming took 6 bases from V and 6 from J, leaving 17 bases between them. Per germline, CDR1 DFQATT and CDR2 SNEGSKA (reference sequence). The CDR3 here is CSATPSDLAEAFF. The CDR3 DNA reads TGCAGTGCCACCCCTTCAGACCTGGCTGAAGCTTTCTTT.

This clonotype was recorded at least ten times. The chain recombines TRBV20-1 with TRBJ2-3; 7 bases match TRBD2. Germline CDR1 and CDR2: DFQATT and SNEGSKA (reference sequence). The length of the CDR3 is 15 residues. J was trimmed by 0 bases and V by 4 bases; bases with no gene match: 7. This chain's CDR3 is CSANPGAGSTDTQYF. CDR3 nucleotide sequence: TGCAGTGCTAACCCGGGAGCGGGAAGCACAGATACGCAGTATTTT.

This clonotype was detected ten times or more. V is TRBV20-1 and J is TRBJ2-7; D gene ambiguous. This CDR3 region has 10 residues. CDR1 is DFQATT and CDR2 is SNEGSKA in the germline V gene (reference sequence). V was cut by 6 bases and J by 5 bases, with 8 bases left in between. This CDR3 is CSAADNEQYF. In DNA, the CDR3 is TGCAGTGCCGCCGACAACGAGCAGTACTTC.

This clonotype was detected ten times or more. The J gene is TRBJ2-1, the V gene TRBV20-1, with D unclear. Trimming pared 5 bases from V and 1 base from J, leaving 15 bases between. CDR3 length: 15 amino acids. Germline values: CDR1 DFQATT, CDR2 SNEGSKA (reference sequence). The CDR3 here is CSAGLLKRSYNEQFF. The DNA of the CDR3 is TGCAGTGCTGGTCTATTGAAGCGTTCCTACAATGAGCAGTTCTTC.

The sample holds many counts of this clonotype. The chain links TRBV12-3 or TRBV12-4 to TRBJ2-5, with no clear D. V gave up 3 bases and J gave up 0 bases, with 14 bases separating them. The CDR3 loop spans 16 amino acids. In DNA form, the CDR3 reads TGTGCCAGCAGTTTCCCCCCCGGGCGGAACCAAGAGACCCAGTACTTC. Translating gives CASSFPPGRNQETQYF.

This clonotype occurred many times. This chain connects TRBV2 to TRBJ2-1; tentatively, D is TRBD1 or TRBD2 (5 bases each). Between the trimmed V and J ends, which lost 2 bases and 3 bases, there was a span of 8 bases. Per germline, CDR1 SNHLY and CDR2 FYNNEI. The CDR3 runs to 14 residues. This CDR3 is CASSELGDYNEQFF. DNA for the CDR3: TGTGCCAGCAGTGAACTGGGGGACTACAATGAGCAGTTCTTC.

In the case of this clonotype: This may be a read error, as it is one base from a much larger clone. The chain is built from TRBV5-1 and TRBJ1-1; 8 nucleotides match TRBD1. This CDR3 is 15 amino acids long. Germline trimming cut 3 bases from V and 4 bases from J; bases unmatched to any gene: 8. Germline CDR1 reads SGHRS; CDR2 reads YFSETQ. CDR3 in amino acids: CASSSGTGGLTEAFF. CDR3 in DNA: TGCGCCAGCAGCTCCGGGACAGGTGGGCTCACTGAAGCTTTCTTT.

There are many counts of this clonotype. This chain joins TRBV5-1 and TRBJ2-4, with D unresolved. Trimming removed 4 bases from V and 8 bases from J, with 16 bases in between. The CDR3 runs 14 residues. Germline V gene lookup returns CDR1 SGHRS and CDR2 YFSETQ. The CDR3 region is CASSVGGSWYIQYF. In nucleotides, the CDR3 is TGCGCCAGCAGCGTAGGTGGCTCCTGGTACATTCAGTACTTC.

Notes on this clonotype: This may be a read error, as it is one base from a much larger clone. The rearrangement links TRBV20-1 to TRBJ2-3, with D maybe TRBD2 (5 bases). The CDR3 sequence is 13 residues long. V was trimmed by 5 bases and J by 4 bases, leaving 13 bases between them. CDR1 DFQATT and CDR2 SNEGSKA come from the germline V gene (reference sequence). DNA for the CDR3: TGCAGTGCTTGTCTACTAGTTTCAGATACGCAGTATTTT. This codes for CSACLLVSDTQYF.

This clonotype was detected many times. The chain couples TRBV28 to TRBJ2-6, with D maybe TRBD1 (6 bases). This CDR3 spans 15 amino acids. Per germline, CDR1 MDHEN and CDR2 SYDVKM. Trimming stripped 5 bases from V and 2 bases from J, with 10 bases between. The CDR3 bases are TGTGCCAGCAGTCCCTACAGGGCTGGGGCCAACGTCCTGACTTTC. Translated, it gives CASSPYRAGANVLTF. The full variable domain, rest sourced from reference TRBV28 and TRBJ2-6, is DVKVTQSSRYLVKRTGEKVFLECVQDMDHENMFWYRQDPGLGLRLIYFSYDVKMKEKGDIPEGYSVSREKKERFSLILESASTNQTSMYLCASSPYRAGANVLTFGAGSRLTVL.

This clonotype occurred many times. The V call is TRBV3-1, the J call TRBJ2-5; TRBD2 agrees at 8 bases. The CDR3 has 17 residues. V gave up 4 bases and J gave up 4 bases; unmatched junction bases: 14. Germline V gene data show CDR1 as LGHDT and CDR2 as YNNKEL (reference sequence). The CDR3 loop reads CASSRLAGTGVLETQYF. DNA of the CDR3: TGTGCCAGCAGCCGTCTAGCGGGCACGGGGGTTTTAGAGACCCAGTACTTC.

This clonotype appeared many times. The chain is built from TRBV28 and TRBJ1-5; no firm D call. The germline gives CDR1 MDHEN, CDR2 SYDVKM. CDR3 length: 15 amino acids. V was cut by 5 bases and J by 2 bases, with 13 bases left in between. In nucleotides, the CDR3 is TGTGCCAGCAGTACCCTGGGTTATGGCAATCAGCCCCAGCATTTT. Protein: CASSTLGYGNQPQHF.

V and J are TRBV6-1 and TRBJ2-7; 9 bases are shared with TRBD2. The CDR3 totals 17 residues. V was pared by 7 bases and J by 2 bases, with 15 bases of the junction left unmatched. Germline CDR1 reads MNHNS; CDR2 reads SASEGT. The CDR3 spells CASTQRGVLFITYEQYF. CDR3 coding DNA: TGTGCCAGCACTCAGCGGGGGGTCCTCTTTATCACCTACGAGCAGTACTTC.

This clonotype came up many times. This chain links TRBV10-3 with TRBJ2-3, with TRBD1 matching over 10 bases. The V gene end was trimmed by 11 bases and the J gene end by 0 bases; junction bases not matched to a gene: 8. This CDR3 has 15 residues. CDR1 and CDR2 (germline): ENHRY, SYGVKD. The CDR3 DNA follows: TGTGCCGCCCGAGGGACAGGGGCGAGCACAGATACGCAGTATTTT. This gives the protein CAARGTGASTDTQYF.

Comment on this clonotype: A much bigger clone sits one base away, suggesting this may be a read error. The CDR3 spells CAIRATSGDQETQCF. The CDR3 bases are TGTGCCATCAGAGCGACTAGCGGGGACCAAGAGACCCAGTGCTTC. The chain is built from TRBV10-3 and TRBJ2-5; the match to TRBD2 covers 11 bases. The germline CDR1 and CDR2 sequences are ENHRY and SYGVKD. CDR3 length: 15 residues.

The table lists this clonotype with many counts. The CDR3, as DNA: TGTGCCAGCAGCATCCGCACCAATGAGCAGTTCTTC. Translation: CASSIRTNEQFF. The V call is TRBV7-8, the J call TRBJ2-1; D is unresolved. Trimming pared 5 bases from V and 6 bases from J, leaving 8 bases between. This CDR3 is 12 amino acids long. Germline-derived CDR1 and CDR2 are SGHVS and FQNEAQ.

Turning to this clonotype: An end of the junction does not agree with germline; a read error may underlie this. The V gene is TRBV5-1, the J gene TRBJ2-1; tentatively, D is TRBD2 (7 bases). This CDR3 is built from 14 residues. Germline loops: CDR1 SGHRS, CDR2 YFSETQ. The CDR3 here is CASSQSGDYNEQLF. CDR3 in DNA: TGCGCCAGCAGCCAGTCAGGGGACTACAATGAGCAGCTCTTC.

This clonotype was counted at least ten times. The CDR3 DNA sequence: TGTGCCAGCAGCCCGGGACAGGTCAATCAGCCCCAGCATTTT. Translation: CASSPGQVNQPQHF. The chain carries TRBV6-5 and TRBJ1-5; 8 bases are shared with TRBD1. The CDR3 consists of 14 residues. Germline CDR1 reads MNHEY; CDR2 reads SVGAGI. V trimming: 6 bases; J trimming: 3 bases; junction bases outside the gene matches: 4.

This clonotype was picked up many times. The gene calls are TRBV7-9 and TRBJ1-1; D not resolved. V was pared by 2 bases and J by 5 bases, with 12 bases between. The germline V gene encodes CDR1 SEHNR and CDR2 FQNEAQ (reference sequence). There are 14 residues in the CDR3. The CDR3 DNA is TGTGCCAGCAGCTTAATGGGGAAAGGAACTGAAGCTTTCTTT. As protein: CASSLMGKGTEAFF.

The sample holds many counts of this clonotype. The chain combines TRBV7-2 with TRBJ1-1, with unresolved D. V gave up 1 base and J gave up 11 bases, with 17 bases separating them. The CDR3 runs 14 residues. Germline V CDR1 and CDR2: SGHTA, FQGNSA. For the CDR3, the DNA is TGTGCCAGCAGCTTAGGGGCCACCGCCGGGTGGGCTTTCTTT. It codes for CASSLGATAGWAFF.

This clonotype was observed once. The junction does not match germline at one end; this may be a read error. The rearrangement joins TRBV27 to TRBJ1-1; 7 bases agree with TRBD1. The V gene's germline CDR1 is MNHEY and CDR2 SMNVEV (reference sequence). The CDR3 is 15 residues long. CDR3 residues: CSSSFPGQRGTEAFF. Written as DNA, the CDR3 is TGTTCCAGCAGTTTCCCGGGACAGAGGGGTACTGAAGCTTTCTTT.

In regard to this clonotype: This may stem from a read error, because a much larger clone lies one nucleotide away. CDR3 nucleotide sequence: TGTGCCAGCACCAAGCAGGGGGATAGCAATCAGCCCCAGCATTTT. Its protein product is CASTKQGDSNQPQHF. The chain couples TRBV6-1 to TRBJ1-5, with 7 bases identical to TRBD1. Per germline, CDR1 MNHNS and CDR2 SASEGT. The CDR3 sequence is 15 residues long. Unmatched junction bases numbered 6, after V lost 7 bases and J lost 0 bases.

The sample holds a few counts of this clonotype. This CDR3 reads CASRSAGTALETQYF. The CDR3 bases are TGTGCCAGCAGATCCGCCGGGACAGCCCTAGAGACCCAGTACTTC. The chain has TRBV28 and TRBJ2-5, with 7 nucleotides matching TRBD1. Germline CDR1 is MDHEN and CDR2 is SYDVKM. The junction had 11 bases not matched to a gene; V was cut back by 6 bases and J by 4 bases. The CDR3 is made up of 15 amino acids.

This clonotype showed up many times. V gene TRBV20-1 combines with J gene TRBJ2-5; 11 bases match TRBD2. This CDR3 contains 15 residues. The germline V gene encodes CDR1 DFQATT and CDR2 SNEGSKA (reference sequence). Trimming cost V 0 bases and J 3 bases; bases outside gene matches: 3. The CDR3 DNA sequence: TGCAGTGCTAGAGACCCGGGACTAGCGGAAGAGACCCAGTACTTC. It codes for CSARDPGLAEETQYF.